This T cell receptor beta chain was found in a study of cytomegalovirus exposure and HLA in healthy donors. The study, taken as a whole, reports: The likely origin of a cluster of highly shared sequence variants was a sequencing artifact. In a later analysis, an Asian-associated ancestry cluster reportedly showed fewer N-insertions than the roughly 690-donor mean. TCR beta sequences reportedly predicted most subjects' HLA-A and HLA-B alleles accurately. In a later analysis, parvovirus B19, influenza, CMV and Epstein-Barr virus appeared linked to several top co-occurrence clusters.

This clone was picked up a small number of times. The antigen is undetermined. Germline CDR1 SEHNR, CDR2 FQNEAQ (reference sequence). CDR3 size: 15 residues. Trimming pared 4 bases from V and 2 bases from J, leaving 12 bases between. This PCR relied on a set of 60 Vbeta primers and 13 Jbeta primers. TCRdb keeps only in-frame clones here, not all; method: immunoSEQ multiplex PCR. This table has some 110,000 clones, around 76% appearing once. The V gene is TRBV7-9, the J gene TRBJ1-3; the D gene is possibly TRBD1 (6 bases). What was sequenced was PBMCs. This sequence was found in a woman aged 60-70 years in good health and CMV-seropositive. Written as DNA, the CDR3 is TGTGCCAGCAGCTCGATCGGGACAACTGGAAACACCATATATTTT. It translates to CASSSIGTTGNTIYF.